Listed below are T cell receptor beta chains from one sample, sequenced in a study of cytotoxic CD8 clonotypes in ibrutinib-treated CLL. The data were produced by immunoSEQ multiplex PCR, yet TCRdb's version contains in-frame clones alone and is incomplete. Among about 140,000 clones listed, roughly 80% were seen once. The sample was PBMCs, taken after 12 months of ibrutinib treatment. The receptors were gathered from a human donor with chronic lymphocytic leukemia. CDR3s include the opening cysteine and the closing phenylalanine or tryptophan. The D gene is left open where the match is weak. A row's size may be missing; if present it is once, few, many or a size class.

NA,NA,TRBV6-5,TRBJ1-3,TGTGCCAGCAGTCGACACGGACTCCCGGGGAACACCATATATTTT,CASSRHGLPGNTIYF
once,NA,TRBV7-6,TRBJ1-3,TGTGCCAGCAGCTTAGGACAGAGCTCTGGAAACACCATATATTTT,CASSLGQSSGNTIYF
many,TRBD2,TRBV6-5,TRBJ2-3,TGTGCCAGCAGTTACTCGATGCAACTGGGACTACGTACGCAGTATTTT,CASSYSMQLGLRTQYF
NA,NA,TRBV28,TRBJ1-2,TGTGCCAGCAGTTTTTTCGGTTACTATGGCTACACCTTC,CASSFFGYYGYTF
NA,TRBD1,TRBV7-2,TRBJ1-5,TGTGCCAGCAGCTTAGTCGCAGGGGGCTTTCAGCCCCAGCATTTT,CASSLVAGGFQPQHF
NA,NA,TRBV30,TRBJ2-2,TGTGCCTGGAGTGTGGGAGAGACCGGGGAGCTGTTTTTT,CAWSVGETGELFF
NA,NA,TRBV28,TRBJ2-5,TGTGCCAGCATCGGGGCCGGGTCAGGGCGCGAGACCCAGTACTTC,CASIGAGSGRETQYF
NA,TRBD1,TRBV5-5,TRBJ2-3,TGTGCCAGCAGTGGAGGACAGGTTACCACAGATACGCAGTATTTT,CASSGGQVTTDTQYF
NA,NA,TRBV7-9,TRBJ1-1,TGTGCCAGTTCACCGGGGGTGGACACTGAAGCTTTCTTT,CASSPGVDTEAFF
few,NA,TRBV18,TRBJ1-2,TGTGCCAGCTCACCACTTCTTTTTCGGGACCGCACCTATGGCTACACCTTC,CASSPLLFRDRTYGYTF